This passage covers 30 T cell receptor beta chains from one sample sequenced in a study of T cell responses to AZD1222 COVID-19 vaccine. Here immunoSEQ multiplex PCR was the method, and the copy in TCRdb shows in-frame clones only, minus some. The sample has about 110,000 clones, around nine tenths seen once; the top ten hold roughly 15%. The material sequenced was peripheral blood, taken on day 0 of AZD1222 vaccination. The source of these receptors is an adult in good health.

V is TRBV7-2 and J is TRBJ2-1; 9 bases line up with TRBD2. The ends lost 3 bases at V and 4 bases at J; junction bases unmatched: 7. The CDR3 spans 16 residues. In germline, CDR1 is SGHTA, CDR2 FQGNSA. The CDR3 DNA is TGTGCCAGCAGCTTGCGCGGGGGGGCCTTGTACAATGAGCAGTTCTTC. Translation gives CASSLRGGALYNEQFF.

This clone has just one count. A read error may produce the germline difference seen at one junction end. V and J are TRBV5-6 and TRBJ2-2, with D perhaps assigned TRBD1 or TRBD2 (5 bases each). Germline CDR1 reads SGHDT; CDR2 reads YYEEEE. The CDR3 contains 12 residues. The CDR3 loop reads CASSPPVGALFF. DNA for the CDR3: TGTGCCAGCAGCCCTCCTGTCGGGGCGCTGTTTTTT.

This chain joins TRBV28 and TRBJ2-4, with 11 bases matching TRBD2. The CDR3 extends over 18 amino acids. V lost 4 bases, J lost 0 bases, and 8 bases stayed unmatched. Germline assignment: CDR1 MDHEN and CDR2 SYDVKM. CDR3 in amino acids: CASSSGTSGLLAKNIQYF. The CDR3 DNA sequence: TGTGCCAGCAGTTCCGGGACTAGCGGCTTACTAGCCAAAAACATTCAGTACTTC.

The chain couples TRBV29-1 to TRBJ1-5; TRBD1 is a possible D gene (6 bases). This CDR3 has 13 amino acids. The V end was cut by 4 bases, the J end by 2 bases, with 9 bases between. CDR1 and CDR2 (germline): SQVTM, ANQGSEA. The CDR3 loop is CSVGGAGNQPQHF. CDR3 DNA sequence: TGCAGCGTTGGGGGGGCCGGCAATCAGCCCCAGCATTTT. Together with reference TRBV29-1 and TRBJ1-5, the CDR3 gives the full variable domain: SAVISQKPSRDICQRGTSLTIQCQVDSQVTMMFWYRQQPGQSLTLIATANQGSEATYESGFVIDKFPISRPNLTFSTLTVSNMSPEDSSIYLCSVGGAGNQPQHFGDGTRLSIL.

The chain is built from TRBV11-3 and TRBJ2-2; D gene uncertain. Looked up from germline, CDR1 is SGHNT and CDR2 is YENEEA. The CDR3 sequence is 13 residues long. V was pared by 6 bases and J by 2 bases, with 7 bases between. CDR3 DNA: TGTGCCAGCAGTTCAGTTAACACCGGGGAGCTGTTTTTT. Its protein product is CASSSVNTGELFF.

The chain employs TRBV9 and TRBJ1-1, with D possibly being TRBD1 (5 bases). The CDR3 is made up of 14 amino acids. Germline V CDR1 and CDR2: SGDLS, YYNGEE. With 6 bases removed from V and 0 bases from J, the gap between germline ends came to 12 bases. CDR3 amino acids: CASTPGGMNTEAFF. CDR3 DNA sequence: TGTGCCAGCACCCCGGGGGGTATGAACACTGAAGCTTTCTTT.

This clone occurred once. The genes are TRBV6-1 and TRBJ2-3, with D perhaps TRBD1 (6 bases). The CDR3 runs to 15 residues. The germline CDR1 and CDR2 sequences are MNHNS and SASEGT. Between the trimmed V and J ends, which lost 1 base and 9 bases, there was a span of 17 bases. The CDR3 spells CASSEGDSRTGTQYF. The CDR3 coding sequence is TGTGCCAGCAGTGAAGGCGACAGTCGCACAGGGACGCAGTATTTT.

The chain links TRBV7-9 to TRBJ2-1; 8 bases match TRBD2. Germline lookup yields CDR1 SEHNR and CDR2 FQNEAQ (reference sequence). V gave up 6 bases and J gave up 0 bases; unmatched junction bases: 7. This CDR3 has 16 amino acids. CDR3 loop: CASRPNTSGSYNEQFF. CDR3 DNA sequence: TGTGCCAGCAGACCTAATACTAGCGGCTCCTACAATGAGCAGTTCTTC.

The J gene is TRBJ1-3, the V gene TRBV7-8; D is ambiguous. The CDR3 runs 16 residues. V was trimmed by 1 base and J by 2 bases, leaving 12 bases between them. Germline CDR1 reads SGHVS; CDR2 reads FQNEAQ. In nucleotides, the CDR3 is TGTGCCAGCAGCTTAGGGACCGTAGGAACTGGAAACACCATATATTTT. Translation gives CASSLGTVGTGNTIYF.

This clone came up once. The chain uses TRBV19 and TRBJ2-1; D uncertain. The CDR3 length is 13 residues. V was clipped by 3 bases and J by 5 bases, with 8 bases between them. The germline V gene encodes CDR1 LNHDA and CDR2 SQIVND (reference sequence). The CDR3 DNA reads TGTGCCAGTAGTATCCCCCTTCACAATGAGCAGTTCTTC. Translation: CASSIPLHNEQFF.

V and J are TRBV9 and TRBJ1-1; D is unclear. The ends were cut back, 2 bases at V and 5 bases at J, with 19 bases in the middle. The germline gives CDR1 SGDLS, CDR2 YYNGEE. This CDR3 spans 16 amino acids. CDR3 sequence (DNA): TGTGCCAGCAGCGTCGGGCCTAAAAACAGAGGGACTGAAGCTTTCTTT. Encoded protein: CASSVGPKNRGTEAFF.

The rearrangement joins TRBV3-1 (or the pseudogene TRBV3-2) to TRBJ2-7; D might be TRBD2 (5 bases). This CDR3 is built from 16 residues. CDR1 LGHDT and CDR2 YNNKEL come from the germline V gene (reference sequence). Trimming cost V 2 bases and J 0 bases, with 14 bases left between them. The CDR3 coding sequence is TGTGCCAGCAGCCAATTCCAGGCGGGCGTCTCCTACGAGCAGTACTTC. This translates into CASSQFQAGVSYEQYF.

The chain couples TRBV5-6 to TRBJ1-2; tentatively, D is TRBD1 (6 bases). Between the trimmed V and J ends, which lost 0 bases and 0 bases, there was a span of 12 bases. The CDR3 runs 16 residues. Germline V CDR1 and CDR2: SGHDT, YYEEEE. DNA of the CDR3: TGTGCCAGCAGCTTGGACGCAGGGGCCGCTAACTATGGCTACACCTTC. This codes for CASSLDAGAANYGYTF.

The CDR3 spells CASRGIGADGTNEKLFF. CDR3 sequence (DNA): TGTGCCAGCAGGGGGATAGGAGCCGATGGGACTAATGAAAAACTGTTTTTT. This chain connects TRBV21-1 to TRBJ1-4. TRBV21-1 is a pseudogene. CDR3 size: 17 residues.

The table lists this clone with a few counts. The genes are TRBV11-3 and TRBJ1-1; 7 positions agree with TRBD1. V was clipped by 7 bases and J by 0 bases; unmatched bases: 8. This CDR3 is built from 15 residues. CDR1 SGHNT and CDR2 YENEEA come from the germline V gene. The CDR3 DNA is TGTGCCAGCACCCTGATGACAGGGATGAACACTGAAGCTTTCTTT. This translates into CASTLMTGMNTEAFF.

The J gene is TRBJ1-2, the V gene TRBV15; perhaps TRBD1 as D (5 bases). Trimming left V 0 bases short and J 5 bases short, with 16 bases between. The CDR3 has 16 amino acids. Germline V lookup: CDR1 LNHNV, CDR2 YYDKDF (reference sequence). CDR3 in amino acids: CATSREVGETGYGYTF. The CDR3 nucleotides read TGTGCCACCAGCAGAGAAGTCGGAGAAACAGGATATGGCTACACCTTC.

Here the CDR3 reads CATSGDGRAANQFF. CDR3 DNA sequence: TGTGCCACCAGTGGGGACGGGAGGGCTGCAAACCAGTTCTTC. The chain links TRBV24-1 to TRBJ2-1, with 8 bases aligning to TRBD2. The ends lost 5 bases at V and 13 bases at J; junction bases unmatched: 12. The CDR3 sequence is 14 residues long. The germline gives CDR1 KGHDR, CDR2 SFDVKD.

This clone occurred a few times. The CDR3 nucleotides read TGTGCCAGCAGCGTTGGGGCCAACCGGAACACTGAAGCTTTCTTT. Translation gives CASSVGANRNTEAFF. The rearrangement links TRBV7-8 to TRBJ1-1, with a weak D call TRBD1 (5 bases). The CDR3 extends over 15 amino acids. Germline values: CDR1 SGHVS, CDR2 FQNEAQ. V lost 5 bases and J lost 1, with 14 bases in between. Supplemented by reference TRBV7-8 and TRBJ1-1, the full variable domain reads GAGVSQSPRYKVAKRGQDVALRCDPISGHVSLFWYQQALGQGPEFLTYFQNEAQLDKSGLPSDRFFAERPEGSVSTLKIQRTQQEDSAVYLCASSVGANRNTEAFFGQGTRLTVV.

This chain's CDR3 is CASSVGGQGVEQYV. The CDR3 region has the DNA TGTGCCAGCAGCGTAGGGGGACAGGGGGTCGAGCAGTACGTC. V and J are TRBV9 and TRBJ2-7, with TRBD1 identical over 11 bases. V lost 0 bases to trimming and J lost 6 bases; unmatched junction nucleotides: 2. The CDR3 runs to 14 residues. The germline V gene encodes CDR1 SGDLS and CDR2 YYNGEE.

V is TRBV7-2 and J is TRBJ2-5; 10 positions agree with TRBD2. Germline loops: CDR1 SGHTA, CDR2 FQGNSA. After removal of 5 bases from V and 4 bases from J, the junction contained 7 bases not matched to a gene. The CDR3 consists of 15 residues. The CDR3 loop is CASSPGGLAAETQYF. DNA for the CDR3: TGTGCCAGCAGCCCCGGCGGACTAGCGGCAGAGACCCAGTACTTC.

This clone was detected only a few times. The chain is built from TRBV6-4 and TRBJ1-2, with 7 bases that match TRBD1. This CDR3 has 13 residues. V dropped 4 bases and J dropped 4; count of bases not matched to a gene: 3. The germline CDR1 and CDR2 sequences are MRHNA and SNTAGT. The CDR3 region has the DNA TGTGCCAGCAGTGCCCCAGGGGGCTATGGCTACACCTTC. Its protein is CASSAPGGYGYTF.

The DNA of the CDR3 is TGTGCCAGCAGCTTCGGGGGGGCCTCCTACAATGAGCAGTTCTTC. It translates to CASSFGGASYNEQFF. The chain recombines TRBV7-3 with TRBJ2-1, with 8 bases matching TRBD2. Germline V gene lookup returns CDR1 SGHTA and CDR2 FQGTGA. The V segment lost 3 bases and the J segment 0 bases; nucleotides outside the gene matches: 1. CDR3 length: 15 amino acids.

As concerns this clone: Other DNA sequences of this sample code for an identical CDR3. The V and J genes are TRBV12-3 or TRBV12-4 and TRBJ1-2; TRBD1 matches 8 bases. This CDR3 is built from 13 residues. With 6 bases clipped from V and 7 bases from J, the junction kept 7 bases outside the gene matches. CDR3 protein: CASSRDRGSGYTF. In DNA, the CDR3 is TGTGCCAGCAGCCGTGACAGGGGATCTGGCTACACCTTC.

The chain links TRBV4-2 to TRBJ1-5; TRBD1 matches at 9 bases. CDR3 size: 16 residues. The junction had 5 bases not matched to a gene; V was cut back by 0 bases and J by 5 bases. CDR1 is LGHNA, CDR2 YNFKEQ, per germline. The DNA of the CDR3 is TGTGCCAGCAGCCAAGAAGGGGGACAGGGATATCAGCCCCAGCATTTT. Amino acids: CASSQEGGQGYQPQHF.

The V gene is TRBV2, the J gene TRBJ1-2; maybe TRBD1 (6 bases). Per the germline V gene, CDR1 is SNHLY and CDR2 is FYNNEI. This CDR3 has 11 residues. V shed 5 bases and J shed 6 bases, with 7 bases lying between them. The DNA of the CDR3 is TGTGCCAGCAGTAACAGGGATGGCTACACCTTC. Protein: CASSNRDGYTF.

V gene TRBV6-5 combines with J gene TRBJ1-2; D uncertain. V was cut by 5 bases and J by 4 bases, with 17 bases left in between. CDR1 MNHEY and CDR2 SVGAGI come from the germline V gene. The CDR3 has 15 amino acids. CDR3 bases: TGTGCCAGCAGTCGACGAGTGAAGGCCTCCTATGGCTACACCTTC. This encodes CASSRRVKASYGYTF.

The V and J genes are TRBV4-3 and TRBJ2-3, with 8 bases fitting TRBD2. Germline V gene sequence: CDR1 LGHNA, CDR2 YSLEER. The CDR3 loop spans 15 amino acids. The trim removed 0 bases at V and 6 bases at J, leaving 5 bases unmatched. This chain's CDR3 is CASSQEAGGWDTQYF. The DNA for the CDR3 is TGCGCCAGCAGCCAAGAGGCGGGGGGCTGGGATACGCAGTATTTT.

The chain joins TRBV7-6 to TRBJ2-3; weak D call: TRBD1 (6 bases). With 0 bases removed from V and 1 base from J, the gap between germline ends came to 8 bases. Germline assignment: CDR1 SGHVS and CDR2 FNYEAQ. The CDR3 totals 15 residues. The CDR3 region is CASSLAYRGTDTQYF. The CDR3 DNA follows: TGTGCCAGCAGCTTAGCGTACAGGGGCACAGATACGCAGTATTTT.

The chain has TRBV7-8 and TRBJ2-1; D might be TRBD2 (6 bases). CDR1 is SGHVS, CDR2 FQNEAQ, per germline. Trimming left V 1 base short and J 6 bases short, with 10 bases between. The CDR3 covers 14 residues. The CDR3 loop reads CASSLVGSGNEQFF. The CDR3 region has the DNA TGTGCCAGCAGCTTAGTCGGTAGCGGCAATGAGCAGTTCTTC.

This chain joins TRBV20-1 and TRBJ2-3; 11 positions agree with TRBD2. After removal of 3 bases from V and 3 bases from J, the junction contained 8 bases not matched to a gene. The CDR3 runs 16 residues. CDR1 DFQATT and CDR2 SNEGSKA come from the germline V gene (reference sequence). The CDR3 here is CSASLLAGVETDTQYF. The CDR3, as DNA: TGCAGTGCTAGTCTACTAGCGGGAGTCGAAACAGATACGCAGTATTTT.